This TCR beta chain originates from a study of regulatory T cells in long-lasting Graves disease. V was pared by 3 bases and J by 4 bases, with 13 bases between. This CDR3 has 14 amino acids. Germline V gene sequence: CDR1 SGDLS, CDR2 YYNGEE. The time point denotes: newly diagnosed GD, antithyroid drugs for less than 3 months. PBMC-extracted RNA yielded the TCR library. About this clonotype: Its antigen is still unknown.

Study observations and caveats: The analysis examined peripheral blood only and excluded thyroid tissue.

Both iRepertoire HTBI primers and Arm-PCR of CDR3 regions were used to build the TCR beta libraries. TCRdb used MiXCR to reprocess the multiplex PCR reads, holding one entry per CDR3 protein. The sample contains 560,000 or so distinct CDR3 sequences, about 16% of which appear only once. The sample was also linked to a second study, of T cells in Graves' hyperthyroidism and ophthalmopathy.

The sample was peripheral blood mononuclear cells (PBMCs), taken at new diagnosis, from a patient treated with antithyroid drugs. This chain uses TRBV9 with TRBJ1-1; possible D gene TRBD1, 5 bases. The sequence was obtained from a man aged 18 to 35 with Graves disease. The CDR3 DNA reads as TGTGCCAGCAGCGCCGCAGGGTTGGGCACTGAAGCTTTCTTT. Amino acids: CASSAAGLGTEAFF.